This T cell receptor (beta chain) came from a study of spatial heterogeneity in lung cancer. About the research overall: Sequencing covered available follow-up PBMC samples collected a median of approximately 2 years after resection.

As to time point: blood at routine non-recurrence follow-up after resection. The study sequenced unsorted whole RNA from tumor, nontumor lung or frozen PBMC. Each TCR cDNA molecule bore a unique molecular identifier. TCRdb fed the 5' RACE reads into MiXCR, producing one record per CDR3 protein. This table has just under 45,000 distinct CDR3 sequences, approximately 22% appearing once. CDR3 length: 15 residues. Germline CDR1 DFQATT, CDR2 SNEGSKA (reference sequence). V was pared by 4 bases and J by 3 bases, with 5 bases of the junction left unmatched. The chain uses TRBV20-1 and TRBJ2-1; 11 nucleotides align to TRBD2. This specimen consisted of PBMCs, obtained at follow-up. This TCR was sampled from a female donor with early-stage non-small cell lung cancer. The CDR3 DNA reads as TGCAGTGCTATCCTGACTAGCGGGGACTACAATGAGCAGTTCTTC. It is translated as CSAILTSGDYNEQFF.